This TCR beta chain was profiled in a study of blood T cell repertoires in COVID-19. About the study: Collection of acute and convalescent COVID-19 samples took place in the United States, Italy and Spain. In each case, the material was cDNA or gDNA derived from T cells, B-cell-depleted T cells, or PBMCs.

The repertoire was sequenced with immunoSEQ multiplex PCR; TCRdb's copy has only in-frame clones and lacks some. This sample carries just under 60,000 clones, around 88% of them seen once, and the ten largest clones take over 4%. The germline CDR1 and CDR2 sequences are SGHAT and FQNNGV. Trimming took off 0 bases at V and 3 bases at J, with 3 bases between the two ends. The CDR3 totals 13 residues. This chain uses TRBV11-2 with TRBJ2-1; D is unclear. The sequence was collected from a man aged 55 to 70 with acute or convalescent COVID-19. The sample was peripheral blood. The CDR3 coding sequence is TGTGCCAGCAGCTTAGAGCGCTACAATGAGCAGTTCTTC. The encoded protein is CASSLERYNEQFF. Filled out from reference TRBV11-2 and TRBJ2-1, the complete variable domain reads EAGVAQSPRYKIIEKRQSVAFWCNPISGHATLYWYQQILGQGPKLLIQFQNNGVVDDSQLPKDRFSAERLKGVDSTLKIQPAKLEDSAVYLCASSLERYNEQFFGPGTRLTVL.